These 24 T cell receptor beta chains were all obtained from the same sample, sequenced in a study of blood T cell repertoires in COVID-19. The method was immunoSEQ multiplex PCR; TCRdb's version includes in-frame clones alone and lacks a portion of them. The sample yields over 150,000 clones, roughly 90% seen once. The sequencing sample was made of peripheral blood. All receptors derive from a man aged 50 to 60 with acute or convalescent COVID-19.

The chain couples TRBV15 to TRBJ1-4; no definite D call. Trimming removed 3 bases from V and 0 bases from J, with 11 bases in between. Germline CDR1 and CDR2: LNHNV and YYDKDF (reference sequence). The CDR3 loop spans 16 amino acids. CDR3 sequence reads: CATSSTDSATNEKLFF. The CDR3 DNA sequence: TGTGCCACCAGCAGTACCGACTCAGCAACTAATGAAAAACTGTTTTTT.

V gene TRBV18 combines with J gene TRBJ1-1; 9 bases agree with TRBD1. The CDR3 contains 17 residues. Looked up from germline, CDR1 is KGHSH and CDR2 is LQKENI. V lost 6 bases to trimming and J lost 4 bases; unmatched junction nucleotides: 15. CDR3 sequence reads: CASSRPTGGFRGTEAFF. CDR3 in DNA: TGTGCCAGCTCTCGACCGACAGGGGGTTTCCGTGGCACTGAAGCTTTCTTT.

In the case of this clone: The sample contains more than one DNA sequence encoding this CDR3. The chain is built from TRBV19 and TRBJ1-5, with 8 bases lining up with TRBD1. The ends lost 8 bases at V and 2 bases at J; junction bases unmatched: 5. From germline, CDR1 is LNHDA and CDR2 SQIVND (reference sequence). The CDR3 runs to 14 residues. For the CDR3, the DNA is TGTGCCAGTTCCCAGACAGGGGGCAATCAGCCCCAGCATTTT. This gives the protein CASSQTGGNQPQHF.

This clone has only one observation. V gene TRBV4-1 combines with J gene TRBJ1-4; 7 positions match TRBD1. The CDR3 is 15 residues long. The junction had 0 bases not matched to a gene; V was cut back by 0 bases and J by 2 bases. Germline lookup yields CDR1 MGHRA and CDR2 YSYEKL. CDR3 region: CASSQEQGTNEKLFF. In DNA form, the CDR3 reads TGCGCCAGCAGCCAAGAACAGGGGACTAATGAAAAACTGTTTTTT.

This rearrangement joins TRBV18 to TRBJ2-1; 9 bases agree with TRBD1. V lost 3 bases and J lost 6; bases outside the gene matches: 6. The CDR3 length is 15 residues. Germline V CDR1 and CDR2: KGHSH, LQKENI. This CDR3 reads CASSPEQGAANEQFF. The CDR3 DNA follows: TGTGCCAGCTCACCTGAACAGGGGGCTGCCAATGAGCAGTTCTTC.

V usage is TRBV5-1 and J usage is TRBJ2-7, with a possible D match to TRBD1 (6 bases). Trimming removed 2 bases from V and 3 bases from J, with 12 bases in between. The germline gives CDR1 SGHRS, CDR2 YFSETQ. This CDR3 is built from 14 residues. The chain's CDR3 is CASSFYRVSYEQYF. The CDR3 DNA reads TGCGCCAGCAGCTTCTACAGGGTTAGCTACGAGCAGTACTTC. The whole variable domain, filled in from reference TRBV5-1 and TRBJ2-7, reads KAGVTQTPRYLIKTRGQQVTLSCSPISGHRSVSWYQQTPGQGLQFLFEYFSETQRNKGNFPGRFSGRQFSNSRSEMNVSTLELGDSALYLCASSFYRVSYEQYFGPGTRLTVT.

The V call is TRBV15, the J call TRBJ1-2; the D gene is possibly TRBD1 (6 bases). Trimming removed 0 bases from V and 5 bases from J, with 10 bases in between. The CDR3 is made up of 14 amino acids. The V gene's germline CDR1 is LNHNV and CDR2 YYDKDF (reference sequence). The CDR3 coding sequence is TGTGCCACCAGCAGAGATGACAGGAAATATGGCTACACCTTC. Amino acid sequence: CATSRDDRKYGYTF.

The chain couples TRBV7-9 to TRBJ1-4; 11 bases are a match to TRBD1. V shed 5 bases and J 2 bases; nucleotides not matched to a gene: 7. The germline V gene encodes CDR1 SEHNR and CDR2 FQNEAQ (reference sequence). The CDR3 runs 17 residues. The CDR3 region has the DNA TGTGCCAGCAGCACGCGGGACAGGGGGTTGACTAATGAAAAACTGTTTTTT. Protein sequence: CASSTRDRGLTNEKLFF.

The rearrangement links TRBV21-1 to TRBJ2-7; TRBD2, as called in the table, went unchecked against the DNA. TRBV21-1 is termed a pseudogene. The CDR3 length is 17 residues. CDR3 DNA sequence: TGTGCCAGCAGCAGCGGGAACAGGACTCCTAGCTCCTACGAGCAGTACGTC. It encodes CASSSGNRTPSSYEQYV.

V gene TRBV6-6 combines with J gene TRBJ1-4; 11 positions match TRBD1. In germline, CDR1 is MNHNY, CDR2 SVGAGI (reference sequence). The CDR3 spans 16 residues. Unmatched junction bases numbered 2, after V lost 5 bases and J lost 0 bases. The CDR3 protein is CASSRDRGSTNEKLFF. In nucleotides, the CDR3 is TGTGCCAGCAGTCGGGACAGGGGGTCAACTAATGAAAAACTGTTTTTT.

This chain links TRBV6-5 with TRBJ2-7; TRBD2 aligns across 7 bases. Germline CDR1 and CDR2: MNHEY and SVGAGI. This CDR3 has 13 amino acids. The trim removed 7 bases at V and 6 bases at J, leaving 9 bases unmatched. CDR3: CASKAGVSGEQYF. In DNA form, the CDR3 reads TGTGCCAGCAAGGCGGGAGTCAGCGGCGAGCAGTACTTC.

The chain has TRBV28 and TRBJ1-4; D is undetermined. Trimming stripped 5 bases from V and 5 bases from J, with 12 bases between. Germline V gives CDR1 MDHEN, CDR2 SYDVKM. This CDR3 has 14 residues. Here the CDR3 reads CASSPAGGNEKLFF. CDR3 nucleotides: TGTGCCAGCAGTCCCGCCGGCGGGAATGAAAAACTGTTTTTT.

The chain links TRBV19 to TRBJ2-6; D possibly corresponds to TRBD1 (5 bases). The CDR3 extends over 14 amino acids. V was shortened by 9 bases and J by 3 bases, with 12 bases between the two germline ends. Per the germline V gene, CDR1 is LNHDA and CDR2 is SQIVND (reference sequence). CDR3 residues: CASLQGSGANVLTF. The CDR3 DNA is TGTGCCAGCCTTCAGGGTAGTGGGGCCAACGTCCTGACTTTC.

The gene calls are TRBV24-1 and TRBJ2-3; perhaps TRBD1 as D (7 bases). Per germline, CDR1 KGHDR and CDR2 SFDVKD. The CDR3 is made up of 16 amino acids. V dropped 1 base and J dropped 2 bases, with 12 bases sitting between them. As DNA, the CDR3 is TGTGCCACCAGTGATTTAGGCAGGGGGGTCACAGATACGCAGTATTTT. Protein: CATSDLGRGVTDTQYF.

The chain carries TRBV13 and TRBJ2-7, with 7 bases lining up with TRBD2. The V segment lost 5 bases and the J segment 6 bases; nucleotides outside the gene matches: 10. There are 14 residues in the CDR3. Per germline, CDR1 PRHDT and CDR2 FYEKMQ (reference sequence). The CDR3: CASSTAGTIGEQYV. The CDR3 region has the DNA TGTGCCAGCAGCACGGCCGGGACTATTGGCGAGCAGTACGTC.

This clone was detected only once. The V gene is TRBV27, the J gene TRBJ2-3; the match to TRBD2 covers 9 bases. The V segment lost 3 bases and the J segment 6 bases; nucleotides outside the gene matches: 10. This CDR3 comprises 16 residues. CDR1 MNHEY and CDR2 SMNVEV come from the germline V gene (reference sequence). In DNA, the CDR3 is TGTGCCAGCAGTTTTTTAGCGGGAGTCAGCTCTGATACGCAGTATTTT. It codes for CASSFLAGVSSDTQYF.

This sequence joins TRBV28 and TRBJ2-7, with D possibly being TRBD2 (5 bases). With 4 bases removed from V and 10 bases from J, the gap between germline ends came to 17 bases. Per the germline V gene, CDR1 is MDHEN and CDR2 is SYDVKM. CDR3 size: 13 residues. The CDR3 loop is CASSWAGTPNQYV. In DNA form, the CDR3 reads TGTGCCAGCAGTTGGGCGGGTACCCCGAACCAGTACGTC.

The chain carries TRBV5-1 and TRBJ1-1; 8 nucleotides line up with TRBD1. V trimming: 4 bases; J trimming: 4 bases; junction bases outside the gene matches: 9. Per the germline V gene, CDR1 is SGHRS and CDR2 is YFSETQ. This CDR3 comprises 15 residues. Written as DNA, the CDR3 is TGCGCCAGCAGCGGGCGACAGGGGTTTGTCACTGAAGCTTTCTTT. Residues: CASSGRQGFVTEAFF.

This chain uses TRBV28 with TRBJ1-2; D is uncertain. Germline V gene sequence: CDR1 MDHEN, CDR2 SYDVKM. The length of the CDR3 is 12 residues. V was pared by 6 bases and J by 6 bases, with 11 bases between. The DNA of the CDR3 is TGTGCCAGCAGCCGGCGGAGTGATGGCTACACCTTC. This sequence encodes CASSRRSDGYTF.

This chain connects TRBV3-1 (or the pseudogene TRBV3-2) to TRBJ2-5; 7 bases line up with TRBD2. V trimming: 7 bases; J trimming: 7 bases; junction bases outside the gene matches: 15. The CDR3 runs 15 residues. Germline values: CDR1 LGHDT, CDR2 YNNKEL (reference sequence). The DNA of the CDR3 is TGTGCCAGCATGGGGGGGTCGCGGGTTTCCCGGACCCAGTACTTC. Amino acids: CASMGGSRVSRTQYF.

The CDR3 coding sequence is TGTGCCAGCGCGAGGGGGCAAGGAGATACGCAGTATTTT. This sequence encodes CASARGQGDTQYF. The rearrangement uses TRBV6-5 and TRBJ2-3; 7 bases map to TRBD1. Germline V lookup: CDR1 MNHEY, CDR2 SVGAGI. The CDR3 runs to 13 residues. V lost 8 bases, J lost 5 bases, and 7 bases stayed unmatched.

The chain links TRBV19 to TRBJ2-1; 12 nucleotides agree with TRBD1. The CDR3 has 14 residues. Germline CDR1 reads LNHDA; CDR2 reads SQIVND (reference sequence). The V segment lost 6 bases and the J segment 9 bases; nucleotides outside the gene matches: 6. The CDR3 spells CASSPGQGAGEQFF. CDR3 DNA sequence: TGTGCCAGTAGCCCGGGACAGGGGGCGGGTGAGCAGTTCTTC.

The J gene is TRBJ2-2, the V gene TRBV7-3; D is possibly TRBD1 (6 bases). CDR1 SGHTA and CDR2 FQGTGA come from the germline V gene. There are 15 residues in the CDR3. Trimming shortened V by 1 base and J by 4 bases, and 10 bases separated the two germline ends. The CDR3 sequence: CASSLNQGLTGELFF. The DNA for the CDR3 is TGTGCCAGCAGCTTAAATCAGGGGCTCACCGGGGAGCTGTTTTTT.

The V gene is TRBV5-1, the J gene TRBJ1-2; tentatively, D is TRBD1 (6 bases). The CDR3 has 13 residues. Germline CDR1 and CDR2: SGHRS and YFSETQ. V was pared by 0 bases and J by 8 bases, with 11 bases between. CDR3 amino acids: CASSLAHREGYTF. DNA of the CDR3: TGCGCCAGCAGCTTGGCTCACAGGGAAGGCTACACCTTC.